The text below deals with one T cell receptor (beta chain). In germline, CDR1 is SGHRS, CDR2 YFSETQ. V shed 1 base and J shed 10 bases, with 18 bases lying between them. There are 15 residues in the CDR3. The entry originates in a study of blood T cell repertoires in COVID-19. Study at large: COVID-19 samples, acute and convalescent, were from the United States, Italy and Spain.

Under the authors' procedure: Amplifying reference gene primers gave estimates of nucleated cell counts. Sequenced by immunoSEQ multiplex PCR; TCRdb stores in-frame clones only, minus some. V, J and clone size derive from that table, while D and trimming were established from the DNA sequence. The data contain 60,000 to 85,000 clones, about four fifths of them seen just once; the ten biggest clones take up around 21%. Sequenced material: peripheral blood. The rearrangement joins TRBV5-1 to TRBJ2-1, with TRBD2 as a possible D gene (6 bases). This sequence was found in a man in his sixties or seventies with acute or convalescent COVID-19. CDR3: CASSLMDYSLGEQFF. CDR3 in DNA: TGCGCCAGCAGCTTGATGGACTATTCCCTCGGGGAGCAGTTCTTC.